This T cell receptor (beta chain) was identified during a study of T cell clonality in common variable immunodeficiency. Regarding the study as a whole: The cause of increased CVID clonality remains unclear without subpopulation sequencing. In common variable immunodeficiency, TCR beta chains reportedly carried fewer deletions and N-nucleotide insertions.

This clone was counted ten times or more. The antigen remains unidentified. The read falls 3 residues short of the CDR3 end, and the missing part is taken from the germline J gene. Only in-frame clones appear in the TCRdb table, and some are missing; sequencing was by immunoSEQ multiplex PCR. The data show about 28,000 clones, with none appearing a single time. From germline, CDR1 is GTSNPN and CDR2 SVGIG (reference sequence). V was clipped by 0 bases and J by 5 bases, with 7 bases between them. CDR3 size: 12 residues. This chain joins TRBV30 and TRBJ1-2; no firm D call. This clonotype was sampled from a human donor with common variable immunodeficiency. Sequences were obtained from peripheral blood mononuclear cells. CDR3 DNA (partial): TGTGCCTGGAGTGTACTTAAGTATGGC. Residues: CAWSVLKYG. From start to end, the CDR3 is CAWSVLKYGYTF.